These 9 T cell receptor beta chains were sequenced from one sample in a study of regulatory T cells in long-lasting Graves disease. Sample time point: persistent/refractory GD, antithyroid drugs over 5 years with positive TRAb. Extracted PBMC RNA gave rise to the TCR library. In building TCR beta libraries, iRepertoire HTBI primers were used together with Arm-PCR of CDR3 regions. TCRdb reprocessed the multiplex PCR reads with MiXCR, giving one entry per CDR3 protein. The sample carries 700,000 or so distinct CDR3 sequences, about 32% recorded once. Here the sequenced sample was peripheral blood mononuclear cells (PBMCs), taken when the disease was refractory, from a patient treated with antithyroid drugs. The receptors stem from a female donor with Graves disease.

This clonotype has just a few counts. The chain links TRBV5-6 to TRBJ2-7, with D hard to call. The length of the CDR3 is 15 residues. CDR1 is SGHDT and CDR2 is YYEEEE in the germline V gene. Deletions cut 4 bases from V and 0 bases from J, with 14 bases between. CDR3 coding DNA: TGTGCCAGCAGCCCCGGCCACTCACCCTCCTACGAGCAGTACTTC. Its translation: CASSPGHSPSYEQYF.

The chain uses TRBV6-1 and TRBJ1-6; no reliable D call. This CDR3 region has 14 residues. Germline CDR1 and CDR2: MNHNS and SASEGT. V was trimmed by 5 bases and J by 1 base, leaving 6 bases between them. The CDR3 DNA reads as TGTGCCAGCAGTCGTGCGTCCTATAATTCACCCCTCCACTTT. Encoded protein: CASSRASYNSPLHF.

The V and J genes are TRBV29-1 and TRBJ1-2; D is undetermined. The CDR3 extends over 14 amino acids. Germline CDR1 is SQVTM and CDR2 is ANQGSEA. Trimming took off 0 bases at V and 4 bases at J, with 12 bases between the two ends. The CDR3 spells CSVEDLGEGYGYTF. CDR3 sequence (DNA): TGCAGCGTTGAAGATTTAGGAGAGGGCTATGGCTACACCTTC.

The CDR3 nucleotides read TGTGCCACCAGGGGACAGGGGGAATCCGGGGAGCTGTTTTTT. Its translation: CATRGQGESGELFF. This sequence joins TRBV15 and TRBJ2-2; 11 bases line up with TRBD1. In germline, CDR1 is LNHNV, CDR2 YYDKDF (reference sequence). The ends lost 6 bases at V and 6 bases at J; junction bases unmatched: 3. The CDR3 length is 14 residues.

The chain recombines TRBV27 with TRBJ1-6; D gene unclear. This CDR3 region has 18 residues. Germline CDR1 is MNHEY and CDR2 is SMNVEV (reference sequence). With 4 bases removed from V and 0 bases from J, the gap between germline ends came to 16 bases. CDR3 in amino acids: CASSSPARSSSYNSPLHF. In DNA, the CDR3 is TGTGCCAGCAGTTCCCCAGCCCGGAGTAGCTCCTATAATTCACCCCTCCACTTT.

CDR3 sequence: CASSARGRGYTF. The CDR3 DNA follows: TGCGCCAGCAGCGCCCGGGGCCGGGGCTACACCTTC. V gene TRBV5-1 combines with J gene TRBJ1-2; tentatively, D is TRBD1 (5 bases). V gave up 4 bases and J gave up 8 bases, with 12 bases separating them. CDR1 and CDR2 (germline): SGHRS, YFSETQ. There are 12 residues in the CDR3.

This clonotype was seen only a few times. One junction end does not reproduce the germline sequence, and a read error may be involved. The chain joins TRBV10-3 to TRBJ1-1; TRBD1 aligns across 8 bases. The CDR3 consists of 12 residues. Germline values: CDR1 ENHRY, CDR2 SYGVKD. DNA for the CDR3: TGCGCCGCACTTACAGGGGGCACTGAAGCTTTCTTT. Translation gives CAALTGGTEAFF.

The V call is TRBV5-1, the J call TRBJ1-1; D unclear. Germline V gene sequence: CDR1 SGHRS, CDR2 YFSETQ. The CDR3 runs 12 residues. Trimming removed 1 base at V and 6 bases at J, with 7 bases between. The CDR3 DNA is TGCGCCAGCAGCTTGCCCAGCCCTGAAGCTTTCTTT. Amino acids: CASSLPSPEAFF.

The table lists this clonotype with many counts. This chain uses TRBV5-6 with TRBJ1-4; D remains ambiguous. V lost 4 bases and J 10 bases, leaving 11 bases between the germline ends. The germline CDR1 and CDR2 sequences are SGHDT and YYEEEE. The CDR3 runs to 12 residues. CDR3 loop: CASSPGGSKLFF. The CDR3 DNA follows: TGTGCCAGCAGCCCCGGCGGGTCAAAACTGTTTTTT.